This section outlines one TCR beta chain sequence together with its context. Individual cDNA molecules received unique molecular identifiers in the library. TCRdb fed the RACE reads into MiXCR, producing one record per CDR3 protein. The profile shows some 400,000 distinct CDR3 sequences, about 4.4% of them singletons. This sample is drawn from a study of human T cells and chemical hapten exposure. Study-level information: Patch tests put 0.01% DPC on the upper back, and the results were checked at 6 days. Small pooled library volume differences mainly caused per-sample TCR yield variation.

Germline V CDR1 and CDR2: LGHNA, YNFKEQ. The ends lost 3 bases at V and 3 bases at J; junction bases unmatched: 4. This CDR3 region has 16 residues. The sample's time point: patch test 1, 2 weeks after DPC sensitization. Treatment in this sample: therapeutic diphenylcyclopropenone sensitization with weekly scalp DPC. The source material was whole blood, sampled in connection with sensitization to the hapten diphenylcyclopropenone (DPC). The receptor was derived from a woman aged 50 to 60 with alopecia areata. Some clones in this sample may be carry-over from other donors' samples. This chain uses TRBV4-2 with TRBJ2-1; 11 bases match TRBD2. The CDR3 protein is CASSHLSGGVYNEQFF. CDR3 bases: TGTGCCAGCAGCCACCTTAGCGGGGGGGTCTACAATGAGCAGTTCTTC.